This TCR beta chain was recovered during a study of identical twins. Study conclusions and caveats: Fewer insertions characterized abundant cord blood beta clonotypes, whereas memory repertoires showed none. Invariant cells of the MAIT and iNKT types might have partly distorted the zero-insertion analyses.

For this clonotype: The antigen is undetermined.

Unique molecular identifiers were in the cDNA, with template-switch universal primer binding. TCRdb passed the 5' RACE reads through MiXCR, listing each CDR3 protein once. Seen here are fewer than 900,000 distinct CDR3 sequences, around 20% observed once, and the top ten hold 4.3%. No donor was unhealthy or non-Caucasian. V lost 3 bases and J lost 0; bases outside the gene matches: 5. This CDR3 has 17 residues. From germline, CDR1 is SGHDN and CDR2 FVKESK. These data were likewise used in another study, on T cells expressing NK-cell markers.

This clonotype originated in a woman between 18 and 29 years old in good health. The sample was PBMCs. The rearrangement uses TRBV14 and TRBJ2-7; 13 bases are a match to TRBD2. The CDR3 is CASSQPGLAGSSYEQYF. In DNA, the CDR3 is TGTGCCAGCAGCCAGCCGGGACTAGCGGGGTCCTCCTACGAGCAGTACTTC.